A single sample is the source of the 18 T cell receptor beta chains below, sequenced in a study of Graves' ophthalmopathy and Graves' hyperthyroidism. RNA transcripts were the source from which TCR beta CDR3 regions were amplified. HTBI primers were employed in first-round RT-PCR, then a second-round multiplex PCR followed. TCRdb analysed the multiplex PCR reads with MiXCR anew, one entry per CDR3 protein. The table has about 380,000 distinct CDR3 sequences, over 15% seen once. The sequencing input was peripheral blood. The receptors here all came from a young woman with stable Graves' hyperthyroidism.

This clonotype was detected a few times. The rearrangement links TRBV20-1 to TRBJ1-2; 10 positions match TRBD1. The CDR3 is made up of 19 amino acids. The J segment lost 8 bases and the V segment lost 3 bases, leaving 24 bases of the junction unmatched. The germline V gene has CDR1 DFQATT and CDR2 SNEGSKA (reference sequence). CDR3 loop: CSARVNLRDRGGQVGGYTF. The CDR3, as DNA: TGCAGTGCTAGGGTCAATCTCCGGGACAGGGGAGGTCAGGTTGGGGGCTACACCTTC.

This clonotype was found a few times. The CDR3 reads CASSFSGTWSNQPQHF. DNA for the CDR3: TGTGCCAGCAGCTTTTCCGGGACTTGGAGCAATCAGCCCCAGCATTTT. The chain employs TRBV5-5 and TRBJ1-5, with a weak D call TRBD1 (5 bases). The V end lost 2 bases, the J end lost 1 base, and 13 bases lay between the germline ends. The germline CDR1 and CDR2 sequences are SGHKS and YYEKEE (reference sequence). CDR3 length: 16 residues.

This clonotype showed up many times. Germline is not matched at one junction end, which may reflect a read error. The chain uses TRBV6-1 and TRBJ2-6; no clear D. There are 14 residues in the CDR3. Germline values: CDR1 MNHNS, CDR2 SASEGT. In DNA, the CDR3 is TGTGCCAGCTCGCCCCCCTCTTGGGCCAACGTCCTGACTTTC. Translation gives CASSPPSWANVLTF.

The J gene is TRBJ2-4, the V gene TRBV12-3 or TRBV12-4, with 7 bases that match TRBD2. This CDR3 has 16 residues. Trimming cost V 6 bases and J 0 bases; bases outside gene matches: 8. In nucleotides, the CDR3 is TGTGCCAGCAGCCCCCCAGCGGGGATAGCCAAAAACATTCAGTACTTC. Its translation: CASSPPAGIAKNIQYF.

This clonotype was recorded many times. The chain has TRBV9 and TRBJ2-5, with D possibly being TRBD2 (6 bases). The CDR3 length is 15 residues. Germline lookup yields CDR1 SGDLS and CDR2 YYNGEE. V lost 4 bases to trimming and J lost 1 base, with 14 bases between them. DNA of the CDR3: TGTGCCAGCAGCCAGGACGGGACTTCCCAAGAGACCCAGTACTTC. This codes for CASSQDGTSQETQYF. Based on the CDR3 plus reference TRBV9 and TRBJ2-5, the full variable domain is DSGVTQTPKHLITATGQRVTLRCSPRSGDLSVYWYQQSLDQGLQFLIQYYNGEERAKGNILERFSAQQFPDLHSELNLSSLELGDSALYFCASSQDGTSQETQYFGPGTRLLVL.

This clonotype showed up many times. The rearrangement uses TRBV12-3 or TRBV12-4 and TRBJ1-2; possible D gene TRBD1, 5 bases. The CDR3 covers 15 residues. V lost 2 bases and J 2 bases, leaving 12 bases between the germline ends. The CDR3 DNA follows: TGTGCCAGCAGTTTAATATACGGACAAAACTATGGCTACACCTTC. This encodes CASSLIYGQNYGYTF.

This clonotype was counted at least ten times. The chain recombines TRBV6-5 with TRBJ2-7; 9 bases fit TRBD1. V dropped 7 bases and J dropped 6; count of bases not matched to a gene: 10. The germline V gene has CDR1 MNHEY and CDR2 SVGAGI. The CDR3 has 14 residues. The CDR3 DNA reads as TGTGCCAGCACTTCCGGGACAGGGATTGGCGAGCAGTACTTC. Translating gives CASTSGTGIGEQYF.

This clonotype has a count of ten or more. The chain uses TRBV12-3 or TRBV12-4 and TRBJ1-6; the D gene is possibly TRBD1 (5 bases). The CDR3 runs to 15 residues. Trimming left V 2 bases short and J 3 bases short, with 8 bases between. The CDR3 nucleotides read TGTGCCAGCAGTTTATGGGGGATCTATAATTCACCCCTCCACTTT. Translation gives CASSLWGIYNSPLHF.

This clonotype has ten or more counts. The chain couples TRBV11-2 to TRBJ1-1, with a tentative D call TRBD1 (6 bases). In germline, CDR1 is SGHAT, CDR2 FQNNGV. V was cut by 11 bases and J by 0 bases, with 16 bases left in between. There are 14 residues in the CDR3. The CDR3 spells CAGAPYRVNTEAFF. The CDR3 DNA reads TGTGCCGGCGCGCCCTACAGGGTGAACACTGAAGCTTTCTTT.

The rearrangement uses TRBV6-5 and TRBJ1-5, with D hard to call. V was cut by 2 bases and J by 5 bases, with 10 bases left in between. Per the germline V gene, CDR1 is MNHEY and CDR2 is SVGAGI. This CDR3 region has 14 residues. As DNA, the CDR3 is TGTGCCAGCAGTTACCGGCCAGACTATCAGCCCCAGCATTTT. This translates into CASSYRPDYQPQHF.

This clonotype was recorded many times. The rearrangement links TRBV2 to TRBJ1-1, with unresolved D. The CDR3 covers 12 residues. The V end lost 7 bases, the J end lost 3 bases, and 9 bases lay between the germline ends. CDR1 is SNHLY, CDR2 FYNNEI, per germline. The CDR3 protein is CASTFGDTEAFF. In DNA form, the CDR3 reads TGTGCCAGCACTTTTGGGGACACTGAAGCTTTCTTT.

This clonotype was seen many times. The V call is TRBV29-1, the J call TRBJ2-5, with D uncertain. Trimming left V 3 bases short and J 5 bases short, with 19 bases between. The CDR3 is made up of 15 amino acids. CDR1 and CDR2 (germline): SQVTM, ANQGSEA. The DNA for the CDR3 is TGCAGCGTTGATGTGGTGGGGTCGTTAGGGGAGACCCAGTACTTC. Residues: CSVDVVGSLGETQYF.

For this clonotype: Germline is not matched at one junction end, which may reflect a read error. The gene calls are TRBV5-5 and TRBJ2-4; the D is unclear. The CDR3 consists of 15 residues. CDR1 and CDR2 (germline): SGHKS, YYEKEE (reference sequence). The CDR3 here is CASSLEGQRLGIKYF. The CDR3 nucleotides are TGTGCCAGCAGCTTGGAGGGCCAGCGTCTGGGCATTAAGTACTTC.

Comment on this clonotype: A much bigger clone sits one base away, suggesting this may be a read error. The V gene is TRBV7-9, the J gene TRBJ2-7; D unclear. This CDR3 is 13 amino acids long. V dropped 5 bases and J dropped 5 bases, with 13 bases sitting between them. CDR1 is SEHNR and CDR2 is FQNEAQ in the germline V gene (reference sequence). The CDR3 bases are TGTGCCAGCAGCCCTGGCAGGTTAGACGAGCAGTACTTC. It encodes CASSPGRLDEQYF.

This clonotype was observed many times. This chain connects TRBV19 to TRBJ1-5; a weak D match, TRBD1 (6 bases). The CDR3 loop spans 14 amino acids. Germline V lookup: CDR1 LNHDA, CDR2 SQIVND (reference sequence). Between the trimmed V and J ends, which lost 2 bases and 5 bases, there was a span of 10 bases. CDR3 DNA sequence: TGTGCCAGTAGTATAAAGGGGGGTTATCAGCCCCAGCATTTT. It translates to CASSIKGGYQPQHF.

The table lists this clonotype with many counts. V usage is TRBV19 and J usage is TRBJ1-1; no firm D call. CDR3 length equals 13 residues. V lost 3 bases to trimming and J lost 3 bases, with 8 bases between them. CDR1 and CDR2 (germline): LNHDA, SQIVND (reference sequence). The CDR3 bases are TGTGCCAGTAGTATGACCAGGTACACTGAAGCTTTCTTT. It codes for CASSMTRYTEAFF.

This clonotype was recorded a few times. Here the CDR3 DNA reads TGTGCCAGCAGTTTACTAGCGGGTCCGGGAGAGACCCAGTACTTC. Its translation is CASSLLAGPGETQYF. The V call is TRBV2, the J call TRBJ2-5; 9 bases fit TRBD2. The CDR3 spans 15 residues. Germline V gene data show CDR1 as SNHLY and CDR2 as FYNNEI. V shed 5 bases and J 4 bases; nucleotides not matched to a gene: 8.

The V and J genes are TRBV6-1 and TRBJ2-7; D may be TRBD1 (6 bases). This CDR3 is built from 16 residues. Looked up from germline, CDR1 is MNHNS and CDR2 is SASEGT. Trimming left V 5 bases short and J 5 bases short, with 22 bases between. CDR3 in DNA: TGTGCCAGCAGTCAAACTAAATTACAGGGAAGGCACGAGCAGTACTTC. Protein: CASSQTKLQGRHEQYF.